Below, 17 T cell receptor beta chains from the same sample are listed, as sequenced in a study of shared clonotypes between healthy human individuals. Libraries were prepared by immunoSEQ multiplex PCR; TCRdb keeps only in-frame clonotypes and omits some of them. The sample gives millions of clones, about 92% of which show up once; 0.14% is in the top ten. The sequenced sample consisted of naive CD4+ T cells sorted from blood. Subset noted: CD45RA+ positively selected. These receptor sequences come from a man aged 18 to 29 in good health.

This clone occurred a few times. The J gene is TRBJ1-5, the V gene TRBV7-8; TRBD1 matches 8 bases. V trimming: 5 bases; J trimming: 7 bases; junction bases outside the gene matches: 13. The CDR3 is 16 residues long. Germline V CDR1 and CDR2: SGHVS, FQNEAQ. The CDR3 DNA follows: TGTGCCAGCAGCCTAGACAGGGGATGGGATGGGCAGCCCCAGCATTTT. Encoded protein: CASSLDRGWDGQPQHF. Full variable domain (outside the CDR3, taken from reference TRBV7-8 and TRBJ1-5): GAGVSQSPRYKVAKRGQDVALRCDPISGHVSLFWYQQALGQGPEFLTYFQNEAQLDKSGLPSDRFFAERPEGSVSTLKIQRTQQEDSAVYLCASSLDRGWDGQPQHFGDGTRLSIL.

The chain combines TRBV5-1 with TRBJ2-5; D perhaps matches TRBD1 (7 bases). The ends were cut back, 4 bases at V and 7 bases at J, with 14 bases in the middle. Germline V gives CDR1 SGHRS, CDR2 YFSETQ. The length of the CDR3 is 13 residues. In DNA form, the CDR3 reads TGCGCCAGCAGCCGGGACTCAGGGGGGACCCAGTACTTC. Residues: CASSRDSGGTQYF.

This chain joins TRBV7-8 and TRBJ2-7, with 7 positions matching TRBD2. V lost 5 bases, J lost 2 bases, and 9 bases stayed unmatched. The CDR3 sequence is 15 residues long. From germline, CDR1 is SGHVS and CDR2 FQNEAQ. DNA of the CDR3: TGTGCCAGCAGCGGGACTTTGGGACTAACCTACGAGCAGTACTTC. It yields the protein CASSGTLGLTYEQYF.

The V gene is TRBV15, the J gene TRBJ1-2; 8 nucleotides agree with TRBD1. This CDR3 spans 13 amino acids. The trim removed 1 base at V and 8 bases at J, leaving 3 bases unmatched. Germline values: CDR1 LNHNV, CDR2 YYDKDF (reference sequence). The CDR3 DNA is TGTGCCACCAGCAGAGGACAGGGGTGGGGCTACACCTTC. The encoded protein is CATSRGQGWGYTF.

This chain links TRBV4-1 with TRBJ1-4; D possibly corresponds to TRBD1 (5 bases). Germline CDR1 and CDR2: MGHRA and YSYEKL. CDR3 length equals 19 residues. V gave up 4 bases and J gave up 6 bases, with 27 bases separating them. The chain's CDR3 is CASSPTRVFLKGWDEKLFF. The CDR3, as DNA: TGCGCCAGCAGCCCTACTCGCGTATTTTTAAAGGGGTGGGATGAAAAACTGTTTTTT.

The chain uses TRBV11-2 and TRBJ2-7; 7 nucleotides align to TRBD2. V trimming: 1 base; J trimming: 5 bases; junction bases outside the gene matches: 14. Germline CDR1 is SGHAT and CDR2 is FQNNGV. There are 17 residues in the CDR3. CDR3 region: CASSLVGGYQGGNEQYF. DNA for the CDR3: TGTGCCAGCAGCTTAGTGGGGGGGTACCAGGGAGGGAACGAGCAGTACTTC.

V gene TRBV19 combines with J gene TRBJ2-6; unclear D gene. Germline assignment: CDR1 LNHDA and CDR2 SQIVND (reference sequence). The CDR3 is 13 amino acids. V lost 7 bases and J 0 bases, leaving 4 bases between the germline ends. The CDR3 is CASIGSGANVLTF. CDR3 DNA sequence: TGTGCCAGTATTGGCTCTGGGGCCAACGTCCTGACTTTC.

This chain joins TRBV29-1 and TRBJ2-4; no reliable D call. From germline, CDR1 is SQVTM and CDR2 ANQGSEA. The V gene lost 4 bases and the J gene lost 0 bases, with 10 bases spanning the gap. This CDR3 region has 14 residues. CDR3 bases: TGCAGCGTTGTGGAGAGAGTAGCCAAAAACATTCAGTACTTC. Translating it yields CSVVERVAKNIQYF. Using reference TRBV29-1 and TRBJ2-4 for the parts outside the CDR3, the full variable domain is SAVISQKPSRDICQRGTSLTIQCQVDSQVTMMFWYRQQPGQSLTLIATANQGSEATYESGFVIDKFPISRPNLTFSTLTVSNMSPEDSSIYLCSVVERVAKNIQYFGAGTRLSVL.

CDR3 protein: CASSLSTGTTYEQYF. CDR3 nucleotides: TGTGCCAGCAGCTTGAGTACAGGAACTACCTACGAGCAGTACTTC. The chain has TRBV5-6 and TRBJ2-7; tentatively, D is TRBD1 (5 bases). Looked up from germline, CDR1 is SGHDT and CDR2 is YYEEEE. Deletions cut 1 base from V and 2 bases from J, with 13 bases between. This CDR3 spans 15 amino acids.

The chain combines TRBV19 with TRBJ1-2, with a possible D match to TRBD1 (5 bases). Trimming shortened V by 3 bases and J by 8 bases, and 16 bases separated the two germline ends. This CDR3 has 14 amino acids. CDR1 and CDR2 from the germline V gene are LNHDA and SQIVND (reference sequence). The CDR3 region has the DNA TGTGCCAGTAGTATTTTGGGGGGACTCGGCGGCTACACCTTC. The encoded protein is CASSILGGLGGYTF.

This chain joins TRBV28 and TRBJ1-5; D is perhaps TRBD1 (6 bases). V was trimmed by 3 bases and J by 3 bases, leaving 24 bases between them. The CDR3 length is 19 residues. The germline gives CDR1 MDHEN, CDR2 SYDVKM. The CDR3 region is CASSFLYSQGTGPNQPQHF. CDR3 nucleotides: TGTGCCAGCAGTTTTTTGTACTCCCAAGGTACAGGGCCCAATCAGCCCCAGCATTTT.

CDR3 in DNA: TGTGCCAGCAGTTTACGCCGGCAAGGTGGCACAGATACGCAGTATTTT. Its translation: CASSLRRQGGTDTQYF. The chain is built from TRBV28 and TRBJ2-3, with D unclear. Germline V lookup: CDR1 MDHEN, CDR2 SYDVKM. The CDR3 spans 16 residues. Trimming shortened V by 2 bases and J by 1 base, and 13 bases separated the two germline ends.

In this sample, this clone turned up once. This sequence joins TRBV18 and TRBJ1-3, with D hard to call. V shed 1 base and J shed 0 bases, with 10 bases lying between them. Germline V gene data show CDR1 as KGHSH and CDR2 as LQKENI. This CDR3 has 16 amino acids. The CDR3 sequence is CASSPLMASSGNTIYF. For the CDR3, the DNA is TGTGCCAGCTCACCACTGATGGCTAGCTCTGGAAACACCATATATTTT.

Of note for this clone: Other DNA variants within this sample encode the same CDR3. The chain combines TRBV30 with TRBJ2-5; no firm D call. V was clipped by 3 bases and J by 1 base, with 9 bases between them. The CDR3 spans 13 residues. From germline, CDR1 is GTSNPN and CDR2 SVGIG (reference sequence). The CDR3 nucleotides are TGTGCCTGGAGGTTTGGAGTCCAAGAGACCCAGTACTTC. Translated: CAWRFGVQETQYF.

The chain has TRBV5-6 and TRBJ2-4; TRBD1 is a possible D gene (6 bases). The V gene's germline CDR1 is SGHDT and CDR2 YYEEEE. V was trimmed by 1 base and J by 2 bases, leaving 10 bases between them. This CDR3 contains 15 residues. The CDR3 DNA is TGTGCCAGCAGCTTGCAACAGGGAACCAAAAACATTCAGTACTTC. This translates into CASSLQQGTKNIQYF.

V gene TRBV2 combines with J gene TRBJ2-5, with 8 bases that match TRBD2. The germline gives CDR1 SNHLY, CDR2 FYNNEI. The CDR3 is 14 amino acids. The trim removed 2 bases at V and 5 bases at J, leaving 4 bases unmatched. CDR3 amino acids: CASSEWAGGETQYF. In DNA form, the CDR3 reads TGTGCCAGCAGTGAATGGGCGGGGGGTGAGACCCAGTACTTC.

CDR3 sequence: CASSANRDGNYGYTF. For the CDR3, the DNA is TGTGCCAGCAGCGCAAACCGGGACGGTAACTATGGCTACACCTTC. V is TRBV14 and J is TRBJ1-2; TRBD1 is a possible D gene (5 bases). Trimming removed 5 bases from V and 1 base from J, with 14 bases in between. CDR3 length equals 15 residues. Looked up from germline, CDR1 is SGHDN and CDR2 is FVKESK.